What follows are 29 T cell receptor beta chains derived from one specimen sequenced in a study of shared clonotypes between healthy human individuals. The assay was immunoSEQ multiplex PCR, and TCRdb's table has in-frame clones only and misses some. The sample carries approximately 530,000 clones, 90% to 97% recorded once. Sequences were obtained from naive CD4+ T cells sorted from blood. The sample's subset: CD45RA+ positively selected. The receptors shown here come from a woman aged 25 to 39 in good health.

The chain combines TRBV14 with TRBJ2-7, with a weak D call TRBD2 (6 bases). The CDR3 is made up of 14 amino acids. The V gene's germline CDR1 is SGHDN and CDR2 FVKESK. The V and J ends lost 2 bases and 4 bases respectively, with 12 bases between them. The DNA for the CDR3 is TGTGCCAGCAGCCAACTGGCGGGGCCGTACGAGCAGTACTTC. Translation gives CASSQLAGPYEQYF.

This clone was seen just once. This rearrangement joins TRBV11-2 to TRBJ2-1; 9 nucleotides agree with TRBD2. CDR3 length: 15 residues. Per the germline V gene, CDR1 is SGHAT and CDR2 is FQNNGV. The junction had 15 bases not matched to a gene; V was cut back by 6 bases and J by 12 bases. The CDR3 protein is CASRSLLAGPFGQFF. In DNA, the CDR3 is TGTGCCAGCAGGAGTCTACTAGCGGGCCCCTTCGGGCAGTTCTTC. The variable domain in full, with the rest retrieved from reference TRBV11-2 and TRBJ2-1, is EAGVAQSPRYKIIEKRQSVAFWCNPISGHATLYWYQQILGQGPKLLIQFQNNGVVDDSQLPKDRFSAERLKGVDSTLKIQPAKLEDSAVYLCASRSLLAGPFGQFFGPGTRLTVL.

The V call is TRBV15, the J call TRBJ1-6, with no clear D. Trimming pared 4 bases from V and 7 bases from J, leaving 11 bases between. CDR3 size: 14 residues. The germline V gene has CDR1 LNHNV and CDR2 YYDKDF (reference sequence). CDR3 sequence reads: CATSKDIGNSPLHF. For the CDR3, the DNA is TGTGCCACCAGCAAAGACATCGGGAATTCACCCCTCCACTTT.

The chain recombines TRBV18 with TRBJ2-7; a weak D match, TRBD2 (5 bases). This CDR3 has 15 residues. The V end was cut by 2 bases, the J end by 4 bases, with 15 bases between. Germline values: CDR1 KGHSH, CDR2 LQKENI. The CDR3 spells CASSPTGGQKYEQYF. The CDR3 nucleotides are TGTGCCAGCTCACCAACCGGCGGGCAGAAATACGAGCAGTACTTC.

The chain uses TRBV10-1 and TRBJ1-2; 7 bases agree with TRBD1. The J segment lost 4 bases and the V segment lost 4 bases, leaving 15 bases of the junction unmatched. The CDR3 sequence is 17 residues long. CDR1 and CDR2 (germline): WNHNN, SYGVQD (reference sequence). Here the CDR3 DNA reads TGCGCCAGCAGTGGCCCCCCCACGACGGGACAGCCCTATGGCTACACCTTC. It specifies CASSGPPTTGQPYGYTF.

The rearrangement uses TRBV5-6 and TRBJ2-3; 7 bases are a match to TRBD2. Unmatched junction bases numbered 11, after V lost 3 bases and J lost 7 bases. Germline CDR1 reads SGHDT; CDR2 reads YYEEEE. The CDR3 runs to 15 residues. The CDR3 DNA is TGTGCCAGCAGCTCCGGGACTAACGACCGGAATACGCAGTATTTT. Encoded protein: CASSSGTNDRNTQYF. Based on the CDR3 plus reference TRBV5-6 and TRBJ2-3, the full variable domain is DAGVTQSPTHLIKTRGQQVTLRCSPKSGHDTVSWYQQALGQGPQFIFQYYEEEERQRGNFPDRFSGHQFPNYSSELNVNALLLGDSALYLCASSSGTNDRNTQYFGPGTRLTVL.

This rearrangement joins TRBV4-1 to TRBJ1-4; 9 bases are a match to TRBD1. V lost 3 bases to trimming and J lost 11 bases; unmatched junction nucleotides: 7. The CDR3 extends over 14 amino acids. Germline CDR1 and CDR2: MGHRA and YSYEKL. The DNA of the CDR3 is TGCGCCAGCAGCCACCCGGGACAGGGAATCAAACTGTTTTTT. Residues: CASSHPGQGIKLFF.

This clone was picked up a small number of times. The sample contains more than one DNA sequence encoding this CDR3. The chain has TRBV7-9 and TRBJ2-7; D remains unclear. The length of the CDR3 is 12 residues. Trimming removed 1 base at V and 4 bases at J, with 5 bases between. The germline V gene has CDR1 SEHNR and CDR2 FQNEAQ (reference sequence). CDR3 nucleotide sequence: TGTGCCAGCAGCTTAGGCGTTTACGAGCAGTACTTC. It yields the protein CASSLGVYEQYF.

The chain links TRBV18 to TRBJ2-6; D is perhaps TRBD1 or TRBD2 (5 bases each). Trimming took 4 bases from V and 0 from J, leaving 7 bases between them. Germline V gene sequence: CDR1 KGHSH, CDR2 LQKENI. The CDR3 spans 15 residues. The CDR3 here is CASSRGTSGANVLTF. CDR3 bases: TGTGCCAGCTCACGAGGGACCTCTGGGGCCAACGTCCTGACTTTC.

This chain connects TRBV7-9 to TRBJ1-3; D remains unclear. V was trimmed by 6 bases and J by 0 bases, leaving 12 bases between them. Germline V CDR1 and CDR2: SEHNR, FQNEAQ (reference sequence). The CDR3 is made up of 15 amino acids. The CDR3 loop is CASREGFRSGNTIYF. In nucleotides, the CDR3 is TGTGCCAGCAGGGAAGGCTTTCGCTCTGGAAACACCATATATTTT. The full variable domain, in which reference TRBV7-9 and TRBJ1-3 provide the parts outside the CDR3, is DTGVSQNPRHKITKRGQNVTFRCDPISEHNRLYWYRQTLGQGPEFLTYFQNEAQLEKSRLLSDRFSAERPKGSFSTLEIQRTEQGDSAMYLCASREGFRSGNTIYFGEGSWLTVV.

This chain joins TRBV19 and TRBJ2-4; D gene unclear. Germline V lookup: CDR1 LNHDA, CDR2 SQIVND (reference sequence). Trimming pared 6 bases from V and 4 bases from J, leaving 16 bases between. The CDR3 loop spans 15 amino acids. The CDR3 loop is CASRPPLADKNIQYF. In DNA form, the CDR3 reads TGTGCCAGTAGGCCTCCCCTGGCAGATAAAAACATTCAGTACTTC.

The J gene is TRBJ1-5, the V gene TRBV19; no clear D gene. Germline V gives CDR1 LNHDA, CDR2 SQIVND (reference sequence). Trimming shortened V by 5 bases and J by 6 bases, and 20 bases separated the two germline ends. The CDR3 runs 16 residues. The CDR3 nucleotides read TGTGCCAGTAGTTCCCCCTTGGGCGACGTGGGTCAGCCCCAGCATTTT. This gives the protein CASSSPLGDVGQPQHF. The whole variable domain, filled in from reference TRBV19 and TRBJ1-5, reads DGGITQSPKYLFRKEGQNVTLSCEQNLNHDAMYWYRQDPGQGLRLIYYSQIVNDFQKGDIAEGYSVSREKKESFPLTVTSAQKNPTAFYLCASSSPLGDVGQPQHFGDGTRLSIL.

This clone was observed a single time. CDR3 nucleotides: TGCAGCGTGATCATACAGGACCCCTACGAGCAGTACTTC. Translating it yields CSVIIQDPYEQYF. V and J are TRBV29-1 and TRBJ2-7, with a possible D match to TRBD1 (5 bases). The CDR3 runs to 13 residues. Trimming shortened V by 6 bases and J by 2 bases, and 14 bases separated the two germline ends. Germline assignment: CDR1 SQVTM and CDR2 ANQGSEA.

The chain couples TRBV5-1 to TRBJ2-2; 7 nucleotides line up with TRBD1. The CDR3 consists of 15 residues. J was trimmed by 6 bases and V by 3 bases; bases with no gene match: 8. Per germline, CDR1 SGHRS and CDR2 YFSETQ. The CDR3 DNA is TGCGCCAGCAGCTCGTGGACAGGACATCCCGGGGAGCTGTTTTTT. Its translation: CASSSWTGHPGELFF.

This clone showed up just once. The genes are TRBV5-1 and TRBJ1-2; 7 bases are a match to TRBD1. This CDR3 contains 13 residues. In germline, CDR1 is SGHRS, CDR2 YFSETQ. The trim removed 4 bases at V and 2 bases at J, leaving 2 bases unmatched. The CDR3 DNA reads as TGCGCCAGCAGCATCAGGGGGAACTATGGCTACACCTTC. Encoded protein: CASSIRGNYGYTF.

The rearrangement joins TRBV7-8 to TRBJ2-7; D ambiguous. Trimming left V 4 bases short and J 0 bases short, with 10 bases between. The CDR3 totals 14 residues. CDR1 is SGHVS and CDR2 is FQNEAQ in the germline V gene. CDR3 in amino acids: CASSSRGVSYEQYF. CDR3 sequence (DNA): TGTGCCAGCAGCTCGAGAGGAGTCTCCTACGAGCAGTACTTC.

The V gene is TRBV29-1, the J gene TRBJ1-1, with D perhaps TRBD1 (5 bases). There are 12 residues in the CDR3. CDR1 is SQVTM and CDR2 is ANQGSEA in the germline V gene. The V gene lost 7 bases and the J gene lost 1 base, with 10 bases spanning the gap. DNA for the CDR3: TGCAGCGGCTTGAGGGGGAACACTGAAGCTTTCTTT. Protein: CSGLRGNTEAFF.

The chain uses TRBV6-1 and TRBJ2-4, with 12 positions matching TRBD1. This CDR3 region has 15 residues. Per germline, CDR1 MNHNS and CDR2 SASEGT. Germline trimming cut 4 bases from V and 6 bases from J; bases unmatched to any gene: 4. CDR3 region: CASSGDRGHGNIQYF. In DNA form, the CDR3 reads TGTGCCAGCAGTGGGGACAGGGGGCACGGAAACATTCAGTACTTC.

The CDR3 reads CASSVQGHTGELFF. The DNA for the CDR3 is TGTGCCAGCTCCGTACAGGGTCACACCGGGGAGCTGTTTTTT. The chain is built from TRBV7-2 and TRBJ2-2; weak D call: TRBD1 (6 bases). The ends were cut back, 8 bases at V and 3 bases at J, with 13 bases in the middle. The germline V gene encodes CDR1 SGHTA and CDR2 FQGNSA. The CDR3 loop spans 14 amino acids.

V is TRBV28 and J is TRBJ2-2; TRBD2 is a possible D gene (7 bases). Germline V gene data show CDR1 as MDHEN and CDR2 as SYDVKM. The ends were cut back, 6 bases at V and 0 bases at J, with 14 bases in the middle. The CDR3 spans 16 residues. DNA of the CDR3: TGTGCCAGCAGACCGTGGGGGGGCGCGAACACCGGGGAGCTGTTTTTT. As protein: CASRPWGGANTGELFF.

The V and J genes are TRBV2 and TRBJ2-2; D perhaps matches TRBD2 (6 bases). The CDR3 is 14 residues long. Germline lookup yields CDR1 SNHLY and CDR2 FYNNEI. The germline V and J ends were trimmed by 7 bases and 3 bases, with 12 bases remaining between them. CDR3 region: CASNERLDTGELFF. CDR3 nucleotides: TGTGCCAGCAACGAACGACTAGACACCGGGGAGCTGTTTTTT.

The chain carries TRBV5-1 and TRBJ2-5; D perhaps matches TRBD2 (6 bases). TRBJ2-7 matches the DNA end more closely, so the J call is doubtful. Germline CDR1 and CDR2: SGHRS and YFSETQ. The CDR3 is 16 amino acids. The CDR3 coding sequence is TGCGCCAGCAGCTTGGCCCGAGGGACTGCCTCCTACGAGCAGTACTTC. Translating gives CASSLARGTASYEQYF.

This clone has a single count. The chain has TRBV25-1 and TRBJ2-7; TRBD1 matches at 7 bases. The CDR3 is made up of 12 amino acids. The V segment lost 4 bases and the J segment 6 bases; nucleotides outside the gene matches: 3. Germline V gene data show CDR1 as MGHDK and CDR2 as SYGVNS. Here the CDR3 DNA reads TGTGCCAGCAGTGTGAACAGGGGCGAGCAGTACTTC. Amino acid sequence: CASSVNRGEQYF.

V is TRBV7-2 and J is TRBJ2-7, with no clear D. The CDR3 contains 13 residues. V was pared by 0 bases and J by 7 bases, with 10 bases between. Germline values: CDR1 SGHTA, CDR2 FQGNSA. The CDR3 sequence: CASSLALDREQYF. The CDR3 DNA sequence: TGTGCCAGCAGCTTAGCCCTGGACCGGGAGCAGTACTTC.

CDR3 nucleotides: TGTGCCAGCAGCGTAGGGGCGGGAGATGGAGAGACCCAGTACTTC. Translated, it gives CASSVGAGDGETQYF. The chain combines TRBV9 with TRBJ2-5; 7 bases match TRBD2. Germline V gives CDR1 SGDLS, CDR2 YYNGEE. This CDR3 comprises 15 residues. Trimming removed 0 bases from V and 4 bases from J; junction bases left unmatched: 6.

This rearrangement joins TRBV9 to TRBJ1-1, with 7 positions matching TRBD1. V shed 0 bases and J 1 base; nucleotides not matched to a gene: 3. The CDR3 spans 15 residues. Germline CDR1 and CDR2: SGDLS and YYNGEE. The CDR3 protein is CASSVAGDRNTEAFF. As DNA, the CDR3 is TGTGCCAGCAGCGTAGCAGGGGACAGGAACACTGAAGCTTTCTTT.

The J gene is TRBJ1-2, the V gene TRBV5-1; no reliable D call. With 1 base removed from V and 2 bases from J, the gap between germline ends came to 9 bases. The germline gives CDR1 SGHRS, CDR2 YFSETQ. CDR3 length equals 14 residues. CDR3 sequence: CASSLPDGNYGYTF. CDR3 DNA sequence: TGCGCCAGCAGCTTGCCTGACGGGAACTATGGCTACACCTTC.

This sequence joins TRBV7-8 and TRBJ2-3; perhaps TRBD1 as D (6 bases). Germline CDR1 and CDR2: SGHVS and FQNEAQ. Between the trimmed V and J ends, which lost 4 bases and 0 bases, there was a span of 17 bases. The CDR3 consists of 17 residues. As DNA, the CDR3 is TGTGCCAGCAGCTCCCGAATGACAGGAGCTAGCACAGATACGCAGTATTTT. Translated, it gives CASSSRMTGASTDTQYF.

This CDR3 is CASSADSHSNQPQHF. The CDR3 bases are TGTGCCAGCAGTGCGGACAGTCATAGCAATCAGCCCCAGCATTTT. V and J are TRBV2 and TRBJ1-5, with D perhaps matching TRBD1 (6 bases). From germline, CDR1 is SNHLY and CDR2 FYNNEI. CDR3 length: 15 residues. V was trimmed by 4 bases and J by 0 bases, leaving 10 bases between them.